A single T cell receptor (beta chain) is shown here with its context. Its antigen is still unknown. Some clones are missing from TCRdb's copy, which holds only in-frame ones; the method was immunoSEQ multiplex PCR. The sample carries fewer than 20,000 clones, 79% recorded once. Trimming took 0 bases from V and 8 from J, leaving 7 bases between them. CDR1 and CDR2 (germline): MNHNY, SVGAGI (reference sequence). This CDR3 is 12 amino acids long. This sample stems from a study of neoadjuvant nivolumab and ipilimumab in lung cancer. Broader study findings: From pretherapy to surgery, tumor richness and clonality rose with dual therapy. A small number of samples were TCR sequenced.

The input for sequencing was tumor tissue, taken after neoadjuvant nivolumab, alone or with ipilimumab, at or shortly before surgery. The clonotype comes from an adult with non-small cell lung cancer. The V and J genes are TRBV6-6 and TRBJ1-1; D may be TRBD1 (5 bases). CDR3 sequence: CASSYSRVEAFF. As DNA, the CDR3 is TGTGCCAGCAGTTACTCCAGGGTAGAAGCTTTCTTT.